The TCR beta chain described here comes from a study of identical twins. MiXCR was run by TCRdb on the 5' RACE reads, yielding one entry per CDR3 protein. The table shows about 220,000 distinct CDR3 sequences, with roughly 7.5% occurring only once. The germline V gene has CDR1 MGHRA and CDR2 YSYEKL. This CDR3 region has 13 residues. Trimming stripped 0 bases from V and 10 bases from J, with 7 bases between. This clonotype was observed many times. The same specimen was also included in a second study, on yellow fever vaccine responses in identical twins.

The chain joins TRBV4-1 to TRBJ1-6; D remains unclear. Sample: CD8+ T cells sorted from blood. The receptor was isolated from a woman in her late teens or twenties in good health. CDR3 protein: CASSQDAGSPLHF. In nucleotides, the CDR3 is TGCGCCAGCAGCCAAGATGCGGGGTCACCCCTCCACTTT.